These 11 T cell receptor beta chains were all obtained from the same sample, sequenced in a study of human T cells and chemical hapten exposure. Each CDR3 protein gets one entry after TCRdb re-called the RACE reads with MiXCR. Here the sample spans more than 250,000 distinct CDR3 sequences, approximately 8.6% being singletons. Time point specified: pre-sensitization, week 0. The sample's treatment: therapeutic diphenylcyclopropenone sensitization with weekly scalp DPC. The sequencing used whole blood, collected in connection with sensitization to the hapten diphenylcyclopropenone (DPC). Receptors were obtained from a woman in her thirties or forties with alopecia areata. Some clones in this sample may be carry-over from other donors' samples.

This clonotype showed up just a few times. The rearrangement joins TRBV18 to TRBJ2-3; maybe TRBD2 (5 bases). The CDR3 consists of 16 residues. V was clipped by 1 base and J by 0 bases, with 11 bases between them. CDR1 KGHSH and CDR2 LQKENI come from the germline V gene. CDR3 residues: CASSPLSRTSTDTQYF. The CDR3 bases are TGTGCCAGCTCACCACTGAGCAGGACTAGCACAGATACGCAGTATTTT.

This clonotype was found many times. The V and J genes are TRBV6-5 and TRBJ2-3; D is ambiguous. Trimming took 6 bases from V and 2 from J, leaving 18 bases between them. Germline V gives CDR1 MNHEY, CDR2 SVGAGI. The CDR3 contains 16 residues. DNA of the CDR3: TGTGCCAGCAGCCTCAATCCAGACATCCACACAGATACGCAGTATTTT. Translating gives CASSLNPDIHTDTQYF.

This rearrangement joins TRBV5-1 to TRBJ2-7, with no clear D. Germline CDR1 and CDR2: SGHRS and YFSETQ. Trimming took 4 bases from V and 0 from J, leaving 14 bases between them. This CDR3 region has 15 residues. Here the CDR3 DNA reads TGCGCCAGCAGCCCCAGCCCATTAAGCTCCTACGAGCAGTACTTC. It translates to CASSPSPLSSYEQYF.

The rearrangement links TRBV20-1 to TRBJ2-1, with D hard to call. This CDR3 spans 14 amino acids. CDR1 DFQATT and CDR2 SNEGSKA come from the germline V gene (reference sequence). V dropped 2 bases and J dropped 5 bases, with 13 bases sitting between them. In DNA form, the CDR3 reads TGCAGTGCTAGACCGGCCTACCCTAACAATGAGCAGTTCTTC. It encodes CSARPAYPNNEQFF.

The rearrangement uses TRBV18 and TRBJ2-3; 7 bases map to TRBD1. Germline V gives CDR1 KGHSH, CDR2 LQKENI. This CDR3 contains 15 residues. The junction had 2 bases not matched to a gene; V was cut back by 2 bases and J by 0 bases. CDR3 in amino acids: CASSPTGVSTDTQYF. CDR3 nucleotide sequence: TGTGCCAGCTCACCAACAGGGGTCAGCACAGATACGCAGTATTTT.

This sequence joins TRBV29-1 and TRBJ2-1, with 10 bases lining up with TRBD2. The CDR3 consists of 14 residues. CDR1 is SQVTM, CDR2 ANQGSEA, per germline. V gave up 7 bases and J gave up 8 bases; unmatched junction bases: 11. In nucleotides, the CDR3 is TGCAGCGCCCAAGCGGGAGGGCAATTCCATGAGCAGTTCTTC. Protein: CSAQAGGQFHEQFF.

J is TRBJ2-7 and V is TRBV29-1; tentatively, D is TRBD2 (9 bases). Germline CDR1 SQVTM, CDR2 ANQGSEA. This CDR3 has 17 residues. The ends were cut back, 3 bases at V and 6 bases at J, with 27 bases in the middle. The CDR3 nucleotides read TGCAGCGTTGATGGGCTAGCGGGAAAACAGGGGGTGGGCGAGCAGTACTTC. Protein sequence: CSVDGLAGKQGVGEQYF.

J is TRBJ2-7 and V is TRBV5-5; TRBD1 is a possible D gene (6 bases). V was cut by 7 bases and J by 7 bases, with 6 bases left in between. The CDR3 totals 9 residues. The V gene's germline CDR1 is SGHKS and CDR2 YYEKEE (reference sequence). CDR3 residues: CASQGEQYF. The CDR3 DNA follows: TGTGCCAGCCAGGGGGAGCAGTACTTC.

V usage is TRBV5-1 and J usage is TRBJ2-4; D perhaps matches TRBD2 (5 bases). The germline V and J ends were trimmed by 1 base and 1 base, with 12 bases remaining between them. Germline V CDR1 and CDR2: SGHRS, YFSETQ. The CDR3 consists of 16 residues. In nucleotides, the CDR3 is TGCGCCAGCAGCTTGCAACCAGTAGCGGCCAAAAACATTCAGTACTTC. Protein sequence: CASSLQPVAAKNIQYF.

This clonotype was detected many times. The chain links TRBV6-5 to TRBJ2-1, with D perhaps matching TRBD2 (6 bases). The V gene lost 0 bases and the J gene lost 6 bases, with 15 bases spanning the gap. CDR3 length: 16 amino acids. The germline CDR1 and CDR2 sequences are MNHEY and SVGAGI. CDR3 coding DNA: TGTGCCAGCAGTTACTCCCTTACCGGGAGAAGCAATGAGCAGTTCTTC. It specifies CASSYSLTGRSNEQFF.

V is TRBV2 and J is TRBJ2-2; D may be TRBD1 (6 bases). CDR1 is SNHLY, CDR2 FYNNEI, per germline. The V end lost 10 bases, the J end lost 0 bases, and 12 bases lay between the germline ends. The CDR3 extends over 14 amino acids. CDR3 residues: CATSRDTNTGELFF. The CDR3 DNA sequence: TGTGCCACCTCACGGGACACGAACACCGGGGAGCTGTTTTTT.